This T cell receptor (beta chain) is from a study of T cells in Graves' hyperthyroidism and ophthalmopathy. The overall study: Specimen type is peripheral blood, collected at initial diagnosis prior to any treatment. Whole-study results and caveats: Within blood appeared most thyroid clonotypes that had expanded above 0.001.

Germline CDR1 is LNHNV and CDR2 is YYDKDF (reference sequence). The V end was cut by 1 base, the J end by 5 bases, with 9 bases between. The CDR3 extends over 14 amino acids. In the case of this clonotype: Its target is unknown.

The PBMCs had their origin in more than 9.5 ml of fresh peripheral blood. Using RNA transcripts as the source, TCR beta CDR3 regions were amplified. In the first-round RT-PCR of the TCR CDR3, the HTBI primer set was used. One entry per CDR3 protein results from TCRdb running MiXCR on the multiplex PCR reads. Seen here are 200,000 to 250,000 distinct CDR3 sequences, about a sixth observed once, and the top ten hold 50%. V usage is TRBV15 and J usage is TRBJ2-1; no reliable D call. Sequencing was carried out using blood. This TCR was sampled from a man in his fifties with Graves' hyperthyroidism. The CDR3 region is CATSRVRRDNEQFF. The CDR3 nucleotides read TGTGCCACCAGCAGAGTTCGCAGAGACAATGAGCAGTTCTTC.